The 25 T cell receptor beta chains given below trace back to one sample, sequenced in a study of blood T cell repertoires in COVID-19. Sequencing used immunoSEQ multiplex PCR; TCRdb keeps in-frame clones, though not all of them. The profile shows 250,000 to 350,000 clones, around nine tenths of them singletons. Material for sequencing was peripheral blood. All receptors derive from a woman in her sixties or seventies with acute or convalescent COVID-19.

The chain combines TRBV14 with TRBJ1-1; the D is unclear. Germline assignment: CDR1 SGHDN and CDR2 FVKESK. V dropped 6 bases and J dropped 6 bases, with 20 bases sitting between them. This CDR3 has 15 residues. The CDR3 DNA follows: TGTGCCAGCAGTAACAAAGCAACGGGTACGGCTGAAGCTTTCTTT. It translates to CASSNKATGTAEAFF.

This sequence joins TRBV5-1 and TRBJ2-2, with 7 bases lining up with TRBD1. The CDR3 is made up of 16 amino acids. Germline values: CDR1 SGHRS, CDR2 YFSETQ. V was pared by 0 bases and J by 5 bases, with 7 bases of the junction left unmatched. This CDR3 reads CASSLGGQRLTGELFF. As DNA, the CDR3 is TGCGCCAGCAGCTTGGGGGGACAGAGATTAACCGGGGAGCTGTTTTTT. Full variable domain (remainder filled in from reference TRBV5-1 and TRBJ2-2): KAGVTQTPRYLIKTRGQQVTLSCSPISGHRSVSWYQQTPGQGLQFLFEYFSETQRNKGNFPGRFSGRQFSNSRSEMNVSTLELGDSALYLCASSLGGQRLTGELFFGEGSRLTVL.

This clone was seen a few times. This sequence joins TRBV2 and TRBJ1-6, with TRBD1 matching over 8 bases. CDR3 length equals 14 residues. J lost 9 bases, V lost 6 bases, and 7 bases had no gene match. Germline V gives CDR1 SNHLY, CDR2 FYNNEI. In nucleotides, the CDR3 is TGTGCCAGCAGGGACAGGGATCTCGGTTCACCCCTCCACTTT. Protein sequence: CASRDRDLGSPLHF.

This clone was seen just once. The rearrangement joins TRBV7-3 to TRBJ1-1, with TRBD1 matching 10 bases. This CDR3 spans 14 amino acids. The germline CDR1 and CDR2 sequences are SGHTA and FQGTGA. After removal of 2 bases from V and 4 bases from J, the junction contained 1 base not matched to a gene. DNA of the CDR3: TGTGCCAGCAGCTTAGGGACAGGGGCCACTGAAGCTTTCTTT. Its protein is CASSLGTGATEAFF.

The chain combines TRBV28 with TRBJ2-1, with TRBD1 matching 9 bases. CDR3 length: 16 amino acids. CDR1 and CDR2 (germline): MDHEN, SYDVKM. V lost 6 bases to trimming and J lost 7 bases; unmatched junction nucleotides: 13. CDR3 coding DNA: TGTGCCAGCAGCCCCTCCCCGGGACAGGGTTCGAATGAGCAGTTCTTC. This encodes CASSPSPGQGSNEQFF.

The chain couples TRBV30 to TRBJ1-2; D gene ambiguous. The V gene lost 3 bases and the J gene lost 8 bases, with 22 bases spanning the gap. This CDR3 is built from 15 residues. CDR1 and CDR2 from the germline V gene are GTSNPN and SVGIG (reference sequence). The CDR3 loop reads CAWRGGIRAARGYTF. CDR3 sequence (DNA): TGTGCCTGGAGGGGCGGGATACGGGCAGCTAGGGGCTACACCTTC.

This chain uses TRBV6-5 with TRBJ2-7, with D possibly being TRBD2 (6 bases). In germline, CDR1 is MNHEY, CDR2 SVGAGI. This CDR3 has 13 amino acids. Trimming shortened V by 0 bases and J by 7 bases, and 10 bases separated the two germline ends. The CDR3 loop reads CASSYSLAGEQYF. In DNA form, the CDR3 reads TGTGCCAGCAGTTACTCACTAGCAGGGGAGCAGTACTTC.

This chain connects TRBV4-3 to TRBJ2-3; D gene uncertain. Germline CDR1 reads LGHNA; CDR2 reads YSLEER. V lost 2 bases and J 2 bases, leaving 8 bases between the germline ends. This CDR3 has 14 amino acids. The DNA of the CDR3 is TGCGCCAGCAGCCAAACAAATCCCACAGATACGCAGTATTTT. Protein sequence: CASSQTNPTDTQYF.

Worth noting for this clone: The same CDR3 can be traced to other DNA sequences in this sample. This chain uses TRBV3-1 (or the pseudogene TRBV3-2) with TRBJ1-4; D is unclear. The CDR3 has 12 amino acids. The V gene's germline CDR1 is LGHDT and CDR2 YNNKEL (reference sequence). Trimming took 4 bases from V and 8 from J, leaving 8 bases between them. CDR3 loop: CASSLTYEKLFF. The DNA of the CDR3 is TGTGCCAGCAGCCTAACCTACGAAAAACTGTTTTTT.

The CDR3 reads CSVEGQGASNEKLFF. DNA of the CDR3: TGCAGCGTTGAAGGTCAGGGGGCGAGTAATGAAAAACTGTTTTTT. This chain connects TRBV29-1 to TRBJ1-4, with TRBD1 matching over 8 bases. Unmatched junction bases numbered 5, after V lost 1 base and J lost 4 bases. CDR3 size: 15 residues. Germline assignment: CDR1 SQVTM and CDR2 ANQGSEA.

The chain has TRBV28 and TRBJ2-2, with 7 bases aligning to TRBD2. There are 16 residues in the CDR3. Trimming took 5 bases from V and 6 from J; bases not matched to a gene: 12. In germline, CDR1 is MDHEN, CDR2 SYDVKM. CDR3 sequence: CASSLGRLAVAGELFF. The CDR3 DNA sequence: TGTGCCAGCAGTCTAGGTCGGCTAGCGGTCGCCGGGGAGCTGTTTTTT.

The V gene is TRBV6-5, the J gene TRBJ1-4; D is perhaps TRBD1 (6 bases). CDR3 length: 14 residues. Per the germline V gene, CDR1 is MNHEY and CDR2 is SVGAGI. The germline V and J ends were trimmed by 6 bases and 4 bases, with 12 bases remaining between them. CDR3 region: CASRRGAVNEKLFF. CDR3 DNA: TGTGCCAGCAGGCGGGGGGCAGTTAATGAAAAACTGTTTTTT.

V and J are TRBV7-3 and TRBJ1-1; a weak D match, TRBD1 (6 bases). V lost 3 bases, J lost 1 base, and 15 bases lay in between. The CDR3 contains 16 residues. Germline loops: CDR1 SGHTA, CDR2 FQGTGA. The CDR3 DNA reads as TGTGCCAGCAGCTTTGATGAGACAGGCGGGAACACTGAAGCTTTCTTT. Translation gives CASSFDETGGNTEAFF. The full variable domain, rest sourced from reference TRBV7-3 and TRBJ1-1, is GAGVSQTPSNKVTEKGKYVELRCDPISGHTALYWYRQSLGQGPEFLIYFQGTGAADDSGLPNDRFFAVRPEGSVSTLKIQRTERGDSAVYLCASSFDETGGNTEAFFGQGTRLTVV.

This clone appeared once. The chain couples TRBV5-6 to TRBJ1-5, with 7 bases aligning to TRBD1. The V gene end was trimmed by 5 bases and the J gene end by 7 bases; junction bases not matched to a gene: 12. Germline loops: CDR1 SGHDT, CDR2 YYEEEE. CDR3 length: 15 residues. CDR3: CASSRWQGVKQPQHF. CDR3 sequence (DNA): TGTGCCAGCAGTCGGTGGCAGGGGGTGAAACAGCCCCAGCATTTT.

This rearrangement joins TRBV6-4 to TRBJ2-7, with D possibly TRBD1 on 6 matching bases. V gave up 0 bases and J gave up 3 bases, with 21 bases separating them. Germline lookup yields CDR1 MRHNA and CDR2 SNTAGT. This CDR3 contains 18 residues. The CDR3 nucleotides read TGTGCCAGCAGTGACTCCAGGGGCAAGGACTTTGAGTACTACGAGCAGTACTTC. It codes for CASSDSRGKDFEYYEQYF.

V gene TRBV6-5 combines with J gene TRBJ2-7; D possibly corresponds to TRBD2 (6 bases). V was cut by 6 bases and J by 7 bases, with 16 bases left in between. Per the germline V gene, CDR1 is MNHEY and CDR2 is SVGAGI. This CDR3 is built from 13 residues. The CDR3 region has the DNA TGTGCCAGCAGGGCGACGGAGGGAGGTGAGCAGTACTTC. Translation gives CASRATEGGEQYF.

J is TRBJ1-1 and V is TRBV19; D remains unclear. This CDR3 is 13 amino acids long. Trimming stripped 3 bases from V and 2 bases from J, with 7 bases between. The germline gives CDR1 LNHDA, CDR2 SQIVND (reference sequence). The CDR3 region has the DNA TGTGCCAGTAGTATTAAGAGAAACACTGAAGCTTTCTTT. Translating gives CASSIKRNTEAFF.

The chain links TRBV7-2 to TRBJ2-2, with TRBD1 identical over 10 bases. The CDR3 spans 16 residues. The V gene's germline CDR1 is SGHTA and CDR2 FQGNSA. J lost 3 bases, V lost 1 base, and 2 bases had no gene match. DNA of the CDR3: TGTGCCAGCAGCTTAGGGACAGGGGGATACACCGGGGAGCTGTTTTTT. Its protein is CASSLGTGGYTGELFF.

This chain uses TRBV28 with TRBJ2-5; D call uncertain. V was shortened by 5 bases and J by 2 bases, with 15 bases between the two germline ends. Germline V gene sequence: CDR1 MDHEN, CDR2 SYDVKM. The CDR3 runs 15 residues. The CDR3 loop reads CASSLDTGWQETQYF. CDR3 DNA sequence: TGTGCCAGCAGTCTTGACACCGGATGGCAAGAGACCCAGTACTTC.

The chain is built from TRBV6-2 or TRBV6-3 and TRBJ1-1; maybe TRBD1 (5 bases). V was clipped by 3 bases and J by 0 bases, with 11 bases between them. CDR1 and CDR2 (germline): MNHEY, SVGEGT. This CDR3 comprises 15 residues. The CDR3 reads CASSYSRQLNTEAFF. CDR3 DNA sequence: TGTGCCAGCAGTTATTCAAGACAGTTGAACACTGAAGCTTTCTTT.

The chain recombines TRBV7-3 with TRBJ2-3; 9 positions match TRBD2. V was clipped by 4 bases and J by 5 bases; unmatched bases: 4. The CDR3 sequence is 14 residues long. Per the germline V gene, CDR1 is SGHTA and CDR2 is FQGTGA. In DNA form, the CDR3 reads TGTGCCAGCAGCTCTTTAGCGGGAGAAGATACGCAGTATTTT. Its translation: CASSSLAGEDTQYF.

The CDR3: CASSRYRVDGYTF. Here the CDR3 DNA reads TGTGCCAGCAGCCGGTACAGGGTTGATGGCTACACCTTC. The chain couples TRBV7-2 to TRBJ1-2, with D perhaps matching TRBD1 (6 bases). The V end lost 5 bases, the J end lost 6 bases, and 13 bases lay between the germline ends. The CDR3 covers 13 residues. Per germline, CDR1 SGHTA and CDR2 FQGNSA.

J is TRBJ2-5 and V is TRBV28; 13 bases match TRBD2. The CDR3 is made up of 15 amino acids. Per germline, CDR1 MDHEN and CDR2 SYDVKM. J gave up 9 bases and V 8 bases, and 12 bases lay outside the gene matches. CDR3 in amino acids: CASGRTSGGVGAQYF. The CDR3 DNA follows: TGTGCCAGCGGGAGGACTAGCGGGGGCGTGGGGGCCCAGTACTTC.

The V and J genes are TRBV5-6 and TRBJ2-3; TRBD1 matches at 7 bases. Germline trimming cut 7 bases from V and 0 bases from J; bases unmatched to any gene: 2. The CDR3 totals 13 residues. Germline V gene sequence: CDR1 SGHDT, CDR2 YYEEEE. CDR3 sequence reads: CASETGSTDTQYF. The CDR3, as DNA: TGTGCCAGCGAGACAGGGAGCACAGATACGCAGTATTTT.

This chain uses TRBV15 with TRBJ1-1; D ambiguous. The CDR3 runs to 14 residues. Germline loops: CDR1 LNHNV, CDR2 YYDKDF (reference sequence). Trimming took off 0 bases at V and 1 base at J, with 6 bases between the two ends. CDR3 DNA sequence: TGTGCCACCAGCAGAGATCACGGGAACACTGAAGCTTTCTTT. The encoded protein is CATSRDHGNTEAFF.